This entry features one TCR beta chain sequence. As yet, its antigen is unknown. Patients with a history of autoimmune disease or on systemic immunosuppression were excluded. The data stem from a study of OX40 agonist ivuxolimab in advanced cancers. Study-wide context: Intravenous ivuxolimab at 0.01 to 10 mg/kg was given to patients every 2 weeks. Of the patients, three showed partial responses, one with hepatocellular carcinoma and two with cutaneous melanoma. Study outcomes and limitations: The expanded peripheral T cells' antigen specificity was not determined.

Libraries were prepared by immunoSEQ multiplex PCR; TCRdb keeps only in-frame clonotypes and omits some of them. The table records some 79,000 clones, 92% of them present only once. The J segment lost 5 bases and the V segment lost 7 bases, leaving 10 bases of the junction unmatched. CDR1 is LNHDA and CDR2 is SQIVND in the germline V gene (reference sequence). CDR3 length equals 15 residues. The chain recombines TRBV19 with TRBJ1-5; 8 bases line up with TRBD1. The TCR comes from an adult with an advanced solid tumor such as melanoma, head and neck, liver or kidney cancer. The source material was CD4+ or CD8+ T cells sorted from blood, sampled in a trial of the OX40 agonist ivuxolimab. CDR3 protein: CASTQQGDGDQPQHF. Here the CDR3 DNA reads TGTGCCAGTACCCAACAGGGGGACGGTGATCAGCCCCAGCATTTT.